The 6 T cell receptor beta chains in this list originate from one sample, sequenced in a study of cytomegalovirus exposure and HLA in healthy donors. The PCR had 60 Vbeta and 13 Jbeta primers. The repertoire was sequenced with immunoSEQ multiplex PCR; TCRdb's copy has only in-frame clones and lacks some. The sample records roughly 160,000 clones, 80% being singletons. Sequenced material: PBMCs. The origin of the receptors is a man aged 30-40 years in good health and CMV-seronegative.

The chain has TRBV7-8 and TRBJ2-7; perhaps TRBD1 as D (5 bases). V was pared by 10 bases and J by 6 bases, with 16 bases between. This CDR3 comprises 12 residues. From germline, CDR1 is SGHVS and CDR2 FQNEAQ. This chain's CDR3 is CATTSTRGEQYF. The CDR3 coding sequence is TGTGCCACCACTTCCACAAGGGGCGAGCAGTACTTC.

The chain uses TRBV18 and TRBJ1-2; TRBD1 is a possible D gene (5 bases). Trimming stripped 7 bases from V and 4 bases from J, with 13 bases between. This CDR3 has 13 residues. CDR1 and CDR2 (germline): KGHSH, LQKENI. The CDR3 bases are TGTGCCAGCTTTGGCGGAGGGGCCTATGGCTACACCTTC. It specifies CASFGGGAYGYTF. Together with reference TRBV18 and TRBJ1-2, the CDR3 gives the full variable domain: NAGVMQNPRHLVRRRGQEARLRCSPMKGHSHVYWYRQLPEEGLKFMVYLQKENIIDESGMPKERFSAEFPKEGPSILRIQQVVRGDSAAYFCASFGGGAYGYTFGSGTRLTVV.

The CDR3 spells CASSLTGPNTEAFF. The DNA of the CDR3 is TGCGCCAGCAGCCTTACAGGGCCGAACACTGAAGCTTTCTTT. This rearrangement joins TRBV5-1 to TRBJ1-1; a weak D match, TRBD1 (6 bases). Germline V gene sequence: CDR1 SGHRS, CDR2 YFSETQ. The CDR3 has 14 amino acids. The V gene lost 4 bases and the J gene lost 1 base, with 11 bases spanning the gap.

The chain combines TRBV19 with TRBJ2-7; 8 bases align to TRBD1. The CDR3 runs 13 residues. Trimming cost V 5 bases and J 7 bases; bases outside gene matches: 7. Germline V gives CDR1 LNHDA, CDR2 SQIVND (reference sequence). The CDR3: CASSAGQGWEQYF. The CDR3 nucleotides read TGTGCCAGTAGTGCCGGACAGGGCTGGGAGCAGTACTTC.

This chain uses TRBV5-3 with TRBJ2-7, with a possible D match to TRBD2 (7 bases). TRBV5-3 is classed as an ORF, of uncertain function. Trimming stripped 2 bases from V and 4 bases from J, with 25 bases between. The CDR3 contains 18 residues. Written as DNA, the CDR3 is TGTGCCAGAAGCTTCGGGGTGGGGGGCGCGGGGGTTAGGTACGAGCAGTACTTC. Its protein is CARSFGVGGAGVRYEQYF.

With regard to this clone: Other DNA sequences within the sample encode an identical CDR3. The genes are TRBV30 and TRBJ1-1, with D unresolved. The CDR3 extends over 12 amino acids. Trimming removed 4 bases from V and 5 bases from J, with 11 bases in between. Germline V lookup: CDR1 GTSNPN, CDR2 SVGIG (reference sequence). This CDR3 reads CAWNPGFTEAFF. As DNA, the CDR3 is TGTGCCTGGAATCCGGGGTTTACTGAAGCTTTCTTT.